This TCR beta chain was retrieved from a study of OX40 agonist ivuxolimab in advanced cancers. Study-wide context: Each dose-escalation patient presented with hepatocellular carcinoma, melanoma, renal cell or head and neck cancer.

The protocol was immunoSEQ multiplex PCR, while the TCRdb copy is restricted to in-frame clones and leaves out a portion. Here the sample spans around 100,000 clones, around 87% being singletons. In germline, CDR1 is SGHNT, CDR2 YYREEE (reference sequence). The CDR3 spans 15 residues. Trimming pared 3 bases from V and 2 bases from J, leaving 14 bases between. The sequenced sample was CD4+ or CD8+ T cells sorted from blood, obtained in a trial of the OX40 agonist ivuxolimab. This clonotype was obtained from an adult with an advanced solid tumor such as melanoma, head and neck, liver or kidney cancer. The gene calls are TRBV5-4 and TRBJ2-5; D gene unclear. CDR3 region: CASSSPSKGQETQYF. The CDR3 DNA is TGTGCCAGCAGCTCCCCCTCGAAGGGTCAAGAGACCCAGTACTTC.